This T cell receptor beta chain was documented in a study of blood T cell repertoires in COVID-19 (dated by TCRdb to about 2020). About the investigation overall: Samples from collaborators originated in the United States, Italy and Spain and spanned both the acute and convalescent phases of COVID-19. The dataset comprised deeply sampled blood TCRbeta repertoires from subjects exposed to, actively infected with, or recovered from COVID-19. The repertoires were made available in a free public database intended to serve as a resource for research on the immune response to SARS-CoV-2. The prospective study material was composed of cDNA or gDNA derived from T cells, B-cell-depleted T cells, or PBMCs. HLA class I and class II types, where available, came from metadata supplied by the sample provider rather than from assay-based typing. Samples came from the ongoing ImmuneRACE study (first 160 participants) plus 1,254 subjects from 6 global collaborators. Sample metadata almost always included a de-identified subject ID, COVID-19 status, age in years and sex.

Clipping removes 4 bases from V and 8 bases from J, with 13 as the unmatched junction base count. The CDR3 runs 16 amino acids, cysteine and phenylalanine included. Of all the DNA, just the CDR3 is kept, 48 bases in frame from base 1. CDR1 and CDR2, per the germline V gene, are SGHVS and FQNEAQ. The full study reports these points: The amount of clinical and demographic metadata varied by source and participant and was provided uncurated.

TCRbeta CDR3 regions were amplified from genomic DNA using the immunoSEQ Assay, a bias-controlled multiplex PCR. Under the source paper's analysis protocol: The number of nucleated cells in each sample was estimated from the amplification of reference gene primers within the assay. Sequence reads were collapsed and filtered to measure the absolute abundance of every unique TCRbeta CDR3 rearrangement. For each sample, productive Simpson clonality was calculated as the square root of Simpson's diversity index across productive rearrangements. In its TCRdb copy, this immuneACCESS table keeps in-frame sequences only and misses some clones. Where compared with another copy, unresolved V genes explain less than half of these, and the others have no known cause. V and J calls and clone size are those listed in that table; D and trimming were worked out from the DNA. The table for this sample lists about 160,000 clones; over 75% of them were counted only once. The ten largest clones take up roughly 2.8% of the sample.

The collaborating institutions used their own protocols to collect whole blood in K2EDTA tubes. For TCRbeta analysis, collaborators shipped samples as frozen whole blood, isolated PBMCs, or DNA extracted from either of those sample types. Turning to this clone: The clone's antigen remains unknown. Base qualities are not at hand, and no much larger clone is one base apart.

This receptor was taken from a man between 65 and 85 years old with acute or convalescent COVID-19. The chain employs TRBV7-8 and TRBJ2-1; the junction holds 8 bases that match TRBD1. The sample comprised peripheral blood. The DNA sequence is given as TGTGCCAGCAGCTCCCAGGACAGGGTGGGGCTCGATGAGCAGTTCTTC. The resulting protein is CASSSQDRVGLDEQFF.